This note documents a single T cell receptor (beta chain) sequence. No antigen is known for it. Base-call qualities are not available, and no considerably larger clone is one nucleotide away. Participants in the prospective study were enrolled through a virtual design, were aged roughly 18 to 95 years, and lived in about 25 United States geographic areas. In the prospective study, cohorts were assigned on the basis of participant-reported clinical history obtained from a screening survey and a study questionnaire. In the prospective study, whole blood, serum and a nasopharyngeal or oropharyngeal swab were collected from each participant by mobile phlebotomists. Prospective study participants could optionally give additional blood draws and questionnaires over a roughly two-month period. Before DNA extraction, blood samples from the prospective study were shipped at room temperature or frozen. TCRbeta CDR3 regions were amplified from genomic DNA using the immunoSEQ Assay, a bias-controlled multiplex PCR. In the source study's methods: The number of nucleated cells in each sample was estimated by amplification of reference gene primers within the assay. To quantify the absolute abundance of each unique TCRbeta CDR3 rearrangement, sequence reads were collapsed and filtered. Productive Simpson clonality was computed per sample as the square root of Simpson's diversity index over productive rearrangements. This is the immuneACCESS table as TCRdb keeps it, with only in-frame sequences that have V and J called. A part of the clones is gone; compared with another copy, unresolved V genes explain less than half, and the rest is unexplained. Clone size and the V and J calls come from that table; the DNA yielded D and trimming. The sample table shows fewer than 500,000 clones, and over 75% are seen once. Of the sample, around 0.97% is held by the ten largest clones.

The sample comes from a study of blood T cell repertoires in COVID-19 (dated by TCRdb to 2018 to 2020). Regarding the study in general: Collaborator samples came from the United States, Italy and Spain and covered acute and convalescent phases of COVID-19. Samples came from the ongoing ImmuneRACE study (first 160 participants) plus 1,254 subjects from 6 global collaborators. The sample metadata nearly always contained a de-identified subject ID, COVID-19 status, age in years and sex. The repertoires were made available in a free public database intended to serve as a resource for research on the immune response to SARS-CoV-2. Subjects who had been exposed to COVID-19, were actively infected with it, or had recovered from it provided the deeply sampled blood TCRbeta repertoires that made up the dataset. The prospective study material was composed of cDNA or gDNA derived from T cells, B-cell-depleted T cells, or PBMCs. Where available, HLA class I and class II types were taken from metadata supplied by the sample provider and were not determined by assay-based typing. The investigation overall reported the following: How much clinical and demographic metadata was included differed by source and by participant, and the metadata was provided uncurated.

V ends up 8 bases short and J 5 bases short, with an unmatched junction base count of 9. Sequences MNHEY (CDR1) and SVGAGI (CDR2) are obtained from the germline V gene. The CDR3 goes from the cysteine to the phenylalanine over 14 residues. Just the 42-base CDR3 DNA is kept, in frame starting at base 1. Sequencing was carried out using PBMCs or T cells enriched from blood (not recorded which). The chain employs TRBV6-5 and TRBJ1-5; 7 bases in the junction line up with TRBD1. The source of this sequence is a woman aged 25 to 39 with acute COVID-19. The nucleotide sequence is given as TGTGCCAGCGGACCGGGACAGCAATATCAGCCCCAGCATTTT. Its product reads: CASGPGQQYQPQHF.